The clone carrying this TCR beta chain appeared a single time. What it binds is not known. The data originate from a study of T cells in localized non-small cell lung cancer. Study-wide results and caveats: It was uninvolved adjacent lung that showed the highest T cell clonality, exceeding tumor. Detection in adjacent lung was observed for a median approximately 52 of the top 100 tumor clones.

Trimming took off 5 bases at V and 4 bases at J, with 15 bases between the two ends. The CDR3 length is 15 residues. Germline assignment: CDR1 PRHDT and CDR2 FYEKMQ (reference sequence). Sequencing was performed with immunoSEQ multiplex PCR; in TCRdb, only in-frame clones are kept and a portion is missing. This table has 75,000 to 80,000 clones, 88% appearing once. The sample consisted of peripheral blood, taken before any cancer treatment. The V and J genes are TRBV13 and TRBJ1-3, with a possible D match to TRBD1 (5 bases). The receptor comes from a woman between 35 and 70 years old with stage I squamous cell lung carcinoma. CDR3 nucleotides: TGTGCCAGCAGCCCCAGTTTGGGGGGAGGAAACACCATATATTTT. Encoded protein: CASSPSLGGGNTIYF.